Sequencing of this TCR beta chain was carried out in a study of technical replicates of blood from a few donors. CDR1 and CDR2 from the germline V gene are MGHRA and YSYEKL. The CDR3 runs 14 residues. Trimming cost V 6 bases and J 0 bases, with 10 bases left between them. Using immunoSEQ multiplex PCR, the repertoire was profiled, and TCRdb retains in-frame clones only, with some absent. Of approximately 90,000 clones detected, approximately 95% appear once; the ten largest clones hold around 0.26%. The rearrangement links TRBV4-1 to TRBJ2-3, with a possible D match to TRBD1 (5 bases). This TCR came from a human donor in good health. The sequenced sample consisted of T cells isolated from PBMCs. The CDR3 spells CASRRQFSTDTQYF. In DNA form, the CDR3 reads TGCGCCAGCAGGAGACAGTTTAGCACAGATACGCAGTATTTT.